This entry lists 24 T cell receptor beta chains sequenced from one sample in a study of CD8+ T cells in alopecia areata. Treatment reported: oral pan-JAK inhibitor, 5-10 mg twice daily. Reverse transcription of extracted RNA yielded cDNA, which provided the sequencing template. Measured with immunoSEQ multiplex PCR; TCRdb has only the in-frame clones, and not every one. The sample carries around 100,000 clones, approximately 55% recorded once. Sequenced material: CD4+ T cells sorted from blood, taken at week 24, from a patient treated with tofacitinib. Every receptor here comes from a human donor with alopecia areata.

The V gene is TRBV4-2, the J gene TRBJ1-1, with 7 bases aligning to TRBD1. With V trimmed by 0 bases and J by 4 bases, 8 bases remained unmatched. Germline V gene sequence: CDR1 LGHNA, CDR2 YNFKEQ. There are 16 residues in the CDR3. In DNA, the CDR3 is TGTGCCAGCAGCCAAGAGGCAGGGGGTTTGGTCACTGAAGCTTTCTTT. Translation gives CASSQEAGGLVTEAFF.

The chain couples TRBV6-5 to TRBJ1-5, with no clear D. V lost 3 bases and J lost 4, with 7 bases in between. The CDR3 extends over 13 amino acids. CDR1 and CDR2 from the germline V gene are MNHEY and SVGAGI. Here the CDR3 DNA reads TGTGCCAGCAGTTATCTCGTAAATCAGCCCCAGCATTTT. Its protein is CASSYLVNQPQHF.

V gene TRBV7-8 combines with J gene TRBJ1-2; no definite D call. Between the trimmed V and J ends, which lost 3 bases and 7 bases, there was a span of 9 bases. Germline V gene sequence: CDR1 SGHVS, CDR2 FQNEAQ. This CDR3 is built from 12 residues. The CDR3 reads CASSFSDSGYTF. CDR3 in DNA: TGTGCCAGCAGCTTTTCTGATTCTGGCTACACCTTC. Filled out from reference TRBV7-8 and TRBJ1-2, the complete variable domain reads GAGVSQSPRYKVAKRGQDVALRCDPISGHVSLFWYQQALGQGPEFLTYFQNEAQLDKSGLPSDRFFAERPEGSVSTLKIQRTQQEDSAVYLCASSFSDSGYTFGSGTRLTVV.

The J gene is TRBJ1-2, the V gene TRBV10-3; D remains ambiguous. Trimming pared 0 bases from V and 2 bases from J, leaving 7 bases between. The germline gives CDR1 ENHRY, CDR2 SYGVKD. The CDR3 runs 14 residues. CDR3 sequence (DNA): TGTGCCATCAGTGAGTCGGCAGCCAACTATGGCTACACCTTC. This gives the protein CAISESAANYGYTF.

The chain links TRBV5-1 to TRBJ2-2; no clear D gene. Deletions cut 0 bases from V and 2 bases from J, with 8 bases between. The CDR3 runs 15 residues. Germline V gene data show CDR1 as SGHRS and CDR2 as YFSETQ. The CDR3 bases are TGCGCCAGCAGCTTGGCCGTGGGTAACACCGGGGAGCTGTTTTTT. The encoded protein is CASSLAVGNTGELFF.

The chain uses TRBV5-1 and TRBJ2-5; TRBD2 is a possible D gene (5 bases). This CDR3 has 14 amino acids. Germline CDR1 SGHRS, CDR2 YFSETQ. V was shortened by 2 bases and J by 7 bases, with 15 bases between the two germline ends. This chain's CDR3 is CASSFVFGVGTQYF. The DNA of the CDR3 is TGCGCCAGCAGCTTCGTTTTCGGGGTGGGGACCCAGTACTTC.

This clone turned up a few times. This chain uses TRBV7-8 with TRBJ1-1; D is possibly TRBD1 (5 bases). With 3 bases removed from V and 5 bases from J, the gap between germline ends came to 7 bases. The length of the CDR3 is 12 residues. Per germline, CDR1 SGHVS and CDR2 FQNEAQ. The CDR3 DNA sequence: TGTGCCAGCAGCTTGGGGGAGACTGAAGCTTTCTTT. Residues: CASSLGETEAFF.

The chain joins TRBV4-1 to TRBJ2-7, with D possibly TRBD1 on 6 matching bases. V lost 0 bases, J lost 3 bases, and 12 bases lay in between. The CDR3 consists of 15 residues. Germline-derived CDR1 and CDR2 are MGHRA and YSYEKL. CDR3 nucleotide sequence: TGCGCCAGCAGCCAAGAAGGGACACCCTACTACGAGCAGTACTTC. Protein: CASSQEGTPYYEQYF.

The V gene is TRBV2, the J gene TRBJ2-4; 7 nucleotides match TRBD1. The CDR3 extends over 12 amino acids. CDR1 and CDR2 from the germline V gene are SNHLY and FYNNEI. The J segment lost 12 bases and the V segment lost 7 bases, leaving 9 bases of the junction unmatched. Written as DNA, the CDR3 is TGTGCCAGCAAGGGGGCCGGAAGTCATCAGTACTTC. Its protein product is CASKGAGSHQYF.

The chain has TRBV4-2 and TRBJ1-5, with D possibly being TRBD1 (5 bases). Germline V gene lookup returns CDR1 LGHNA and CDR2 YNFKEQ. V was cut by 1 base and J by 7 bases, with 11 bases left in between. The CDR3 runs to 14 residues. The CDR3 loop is CASSQAPGGQPQHF. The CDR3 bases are TGTGCCAGCAGCCAAGCCCCGGGGGGGCAGCCCCAGCATTTT.

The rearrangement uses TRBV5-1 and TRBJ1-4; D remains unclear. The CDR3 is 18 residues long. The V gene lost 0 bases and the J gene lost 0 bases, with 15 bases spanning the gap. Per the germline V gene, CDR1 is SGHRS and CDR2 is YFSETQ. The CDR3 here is CASSLALGISATNEKLFF. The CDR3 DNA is TGCGCCAGCAGCTTGGCCTTAGGGATCAGTGCAACTAATGAAAAACTGTTTTTT.

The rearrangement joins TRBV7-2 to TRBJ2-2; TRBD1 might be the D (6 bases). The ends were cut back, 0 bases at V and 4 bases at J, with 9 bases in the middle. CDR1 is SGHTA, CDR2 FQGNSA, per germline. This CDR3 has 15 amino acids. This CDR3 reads CASSLAGARTGELFF. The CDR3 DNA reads TGTGCCAGCAGCTTAGCGGGGGCCCGCACCGGGGAGCTGTTTTTT.

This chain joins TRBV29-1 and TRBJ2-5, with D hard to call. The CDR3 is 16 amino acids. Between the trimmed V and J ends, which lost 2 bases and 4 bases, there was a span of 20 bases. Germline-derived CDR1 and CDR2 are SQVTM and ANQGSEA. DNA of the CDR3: TGCAGCGTTGAACAGACAACTTCTTGGTTTGTAGAGACCCAGTACTTC. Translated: CSVEQTTSWFVETQYF.

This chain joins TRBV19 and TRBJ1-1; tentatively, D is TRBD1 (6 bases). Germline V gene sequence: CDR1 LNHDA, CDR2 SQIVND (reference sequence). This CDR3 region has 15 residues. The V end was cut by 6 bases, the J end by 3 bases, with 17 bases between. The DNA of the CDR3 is TGTGCCAGTAGCCCCCCACAGGGACGGGACACTGAAGCTTTCTTT. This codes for CASSPPQGRDTEAFF.

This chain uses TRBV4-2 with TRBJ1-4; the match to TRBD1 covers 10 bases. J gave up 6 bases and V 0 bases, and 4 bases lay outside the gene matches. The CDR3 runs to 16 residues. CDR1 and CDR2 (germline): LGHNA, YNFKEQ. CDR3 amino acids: CASSQEWGTGDEKLFF. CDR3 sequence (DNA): TGTGCCAGCAGCCAAGAGTGGGGGACAGGGGATGAAAAACTGTTTTTT.

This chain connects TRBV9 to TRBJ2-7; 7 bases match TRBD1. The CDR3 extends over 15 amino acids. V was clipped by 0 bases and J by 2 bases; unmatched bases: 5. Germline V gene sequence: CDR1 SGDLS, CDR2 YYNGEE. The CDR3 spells CASSVEGQPTYEQYF. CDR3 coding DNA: TGTGCCAGCAGCGTAGAGGGACAGCCAACCTACGAGCAGTACTTC.

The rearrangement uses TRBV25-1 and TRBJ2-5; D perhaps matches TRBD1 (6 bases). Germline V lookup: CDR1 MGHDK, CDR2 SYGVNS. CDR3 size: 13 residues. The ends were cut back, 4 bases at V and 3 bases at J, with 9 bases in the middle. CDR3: CASSGDIEETQYF. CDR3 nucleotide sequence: TGTGCCAGCAGTGGGGACATTGAAGAGACCCAGTACTTC.

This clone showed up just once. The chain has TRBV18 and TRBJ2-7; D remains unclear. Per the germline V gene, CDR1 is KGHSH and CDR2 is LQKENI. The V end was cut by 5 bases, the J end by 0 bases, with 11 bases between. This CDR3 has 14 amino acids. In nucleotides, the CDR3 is TGTGCCAGCTCAAAGGACGGACGCTCCTACGAGCAGTACTTC. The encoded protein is CASSKDGRSYEQYF.

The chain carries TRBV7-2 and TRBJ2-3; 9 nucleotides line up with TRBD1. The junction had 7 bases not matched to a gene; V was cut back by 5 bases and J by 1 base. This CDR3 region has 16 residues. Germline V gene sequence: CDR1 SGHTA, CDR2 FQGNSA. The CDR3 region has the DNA TGTGCCAGCAGCCAGATGGGGACAGGGCGCACAGATACGCAGTATTTT. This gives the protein CASSQMGTGRTDTQYF.

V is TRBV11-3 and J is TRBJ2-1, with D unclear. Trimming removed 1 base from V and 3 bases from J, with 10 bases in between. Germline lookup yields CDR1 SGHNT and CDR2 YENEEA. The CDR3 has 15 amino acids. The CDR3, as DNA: TGTGCCAGCAGCTTAGGGGGTATCTACTACAATGAGCAGTTCTTC. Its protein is CASSLGGIYYNEQFF.

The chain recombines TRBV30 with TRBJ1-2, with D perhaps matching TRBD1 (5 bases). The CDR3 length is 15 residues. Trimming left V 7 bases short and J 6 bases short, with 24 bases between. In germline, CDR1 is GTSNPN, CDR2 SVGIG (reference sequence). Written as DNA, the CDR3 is TGTGCCTCACGATGGCAGGGCCTTCTAAACCATGGCTACACCTTC. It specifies CASRWQGLLNHGYTF.

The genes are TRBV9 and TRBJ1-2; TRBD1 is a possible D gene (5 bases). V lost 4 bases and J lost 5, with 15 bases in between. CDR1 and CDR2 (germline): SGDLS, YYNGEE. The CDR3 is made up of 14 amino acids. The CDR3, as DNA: TGTGCCAGCAGCCTCCCCGGGACCCCATATGGCTACACCTTC. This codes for CASSLPGTPYGYTF.

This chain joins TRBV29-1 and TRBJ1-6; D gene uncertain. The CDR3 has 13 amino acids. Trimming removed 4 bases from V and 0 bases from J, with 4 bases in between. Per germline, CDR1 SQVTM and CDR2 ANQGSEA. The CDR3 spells CSVVVSYNSPLHF. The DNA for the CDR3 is TGCAGCGTTGTGGTCTCCTATAATTCACCCCTCCACTTT.

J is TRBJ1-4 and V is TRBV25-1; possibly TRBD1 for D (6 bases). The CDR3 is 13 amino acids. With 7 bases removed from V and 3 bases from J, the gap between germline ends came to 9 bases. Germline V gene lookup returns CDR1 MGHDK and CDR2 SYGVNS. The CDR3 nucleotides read TGTGCCAGCACGGACAGTCCTAATGAAAAACTGTTTTTT. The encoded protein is CASTDSPNEKLFF.